The TCR beta chain described here comes from a study of blood T cell repertoires in COVID-19. About the study: The United States, Italy and Spain provided the acute and convalescent COVID-19 samples.

Germline trimming cut 6 bases from V and 3 bases from J; bases unmatched to any gene: 8. This CDR3 spans 15 amino acids. Germline V gives CDR1 PRHDT, CDR2 FYEKMQ (reference sequence). Libraries were prepared by immunoSEQ multiplex PCR; TCRdb keeps only in-frame clonotypes and omits some of them. Of around 400,000 clones listed, 90% to 95% are singletons. The clonotype originates from a woman between 40 and 50 years old who had been exposed to COVID-19. The sequenced sample was PBMCs or T cells enriched from blood (not recorded which). This rearrangement joins TRBV13 to TRBJ2-5, with 9 bases fitting TRBD2. The CDR3 reads CASSFSLAGEETQYF. CDR3 bases: TGTGCCAGCAGTTTTAGTTTAGCGGGGGAAGAGACCCAGTACTTC.